This T cell receptor beta chain derives from a study of response to subunit inactivated influenza vaccine (dated by TCRdb to 2016 to 2018). The study in broad terms: Deep quantitative T cell receptor repertoire profiling was used in the study to track responses to a trivalent subunit inactivated influenza vaccine. The study at large found these results: It was suggested by the authors that each seasonal influenza vaccination may recruit only a limited number of new T cells.

The library was generated by RT-PCR. Reads for this sample came from an Illumina HiSeq 2500. TCRdb ran its own pipeline on the public reads, namely fastp trimming at Q25 and MiXCR clone calling, and kept in-frame beta chains. Rows merge per CDR3 protein into single entries with the most common DNA and genes. In all, the sample holds about 700,000 distinct CDR3 sequences, and roughly 13% of those were seen once. Roughly 6.4% of the sample lies in the top ten. The CDR3, cysteine through phenylalanine, is 14 amino acids long. Just CDR3 DNA is preserved here, 42 bases in frame from base 1. The V end loses 6 bases and the J end loses 7 bases, and a stretch of 16 bases separates them. According to the germline V gene, CDR1 reads MRHNA and CDR2 reads SNTAGT. Note on this clonotype: No antigen is known for it. No quality values exist for individual bases; no much larger clone is one base distant.

Sequencing was performed on PBMCs from blood, taken less than 15 days before vaccination. This receptor was obtained from a man over 45 who received an inactivated influenza vaccine. Donor details come from another sample of the same person, matched by shared clones. The sequence joins TRBV6-4 to TRBJ2-1; the D gene could be TRBD1 or TRBD2, each one agreeing over 5 bases. The CDR3 corresponds to CASSASSWGNEQFF. The bases are TGTGCCAGCAGCGCAAGCTCGTGGGGGAATGAGCAGTTCTTC.